The T cell receptor beta chain described here comes from a study of OX40 agonist ivuxolimab in advanced cancers. For the study at large: The drug used for patients, ivuxolimab, was an agonistic anti-OX40 (CD134) antibody. One patient with hepatocellular carcinoma and two with cutaneous melanoma, three in all, had partial responses. Hepatocellular carcinoma, melanoma, renal cell or head and neck cancer affected the dose-escalation patients.

Repertoires were generated with immunoSEQ multiplex PCR, while TCRdb's copy carries only in-frame clones and drops some. This sample has tens of thousands of clones, with 75% to 90% found just once. J lost 2 bases, V lost 4 bases, and 5 bases had no gene match. In germline, CDR1 is SGHNT, CDR2 YYREEE (reference sequence). The CDR3 is 14 residues long. This clonotype originated in an adult with an advanced solid tumor such as melanoma, head and neck, liver or kidney cancer. The input for sequencing was CD4+ or CD8+ T cells sorted from blood, taken in a trial of the OX40 agonist ivuxolimab. V is TRBV5-4 and J is TRBJ2-7, with 8 positions matching TRBD1. The DNA of the CDR3 is TGTGCCAGCAGCGTGGACAGGGCGGCCTACGAGCAGTACTTC. The encoded protein is CASSVDRAAYEQYF.